This T cell receptor (beta chain) was obtained from a study of early T cells in non-severe SARS-CoV-2 infection. The CDR3 covers 14 residues. The V end was cut by 2 bases, the J end by 4 bases, with 9 bases between. CDR1 and CDR2 (germline): SGHVS, FQNEAQ. Researchers attached unique molecular identifiers to individual cDNA molecules. TCRdb re-analysed the 5' RACE reads in MiXCR, keeping a single row per CDR3 protein. The sample lists tens of thousands of distinct CDR3 sequences; around 13% were seen once. J is TRBJ1-5 and V is TRBV7-8; a possible D gene is TRBD1 (6 bases). This TCR was recovered from an adult who was a healthcare worker with PCR-confirmed SARS-CoV-2 infection or an uninfected control (not recorded which). Input material: whole blood. The CDR3 DNA sequence: TGTGCCAGCAGCTTAAGGCAGGGGAATCAGCCCCAGCATTTT. Translating gives CASSLRQGNQPQHF.